The sequence of this T cell receptor beta chain was determined in a study of identical twins. Study observations and caveats: Invariant MAIT and iNKT cells could partly confound zero-insertion analyses. Sequences that were out-of-frame, alpha and twin-shared displayed an excess of low generation probability.

Each donor was a healthy Caucasian. Germline CDR1 and CDR2: SQVTM and ANQGSEA. The CDR3 totals 14 residues. Between the trimmed V and J ends, which lost 1 base and 2 bases, there was a span of 11 bases. This clonotype was counted ten times or more. Its antigen is still unknown. The cDNA had a unique molecular identifier and a template-switch universal primer site. TCRdb called the 5' RACE reads again in MiXCR, with one record for every CDR3 protein. The sample has 350,000 to 450,000 distinct CDR3 sequences, around 20% seen once. The sequencing sample was made of naive T cells sorted from blood. This receptor was obtained from a man in his fifties or sixties in good health. This chain connects TRBV29-1 to TRBJ2-5; D perhaps matches TRBD2 (6 bases). The CDR3 DNA sequence: TGCAGCGTTGAAGGCGGGACCGCGCAAGAGACCCAGTACTTC. As protein: CSVEGGTAQETQYF.